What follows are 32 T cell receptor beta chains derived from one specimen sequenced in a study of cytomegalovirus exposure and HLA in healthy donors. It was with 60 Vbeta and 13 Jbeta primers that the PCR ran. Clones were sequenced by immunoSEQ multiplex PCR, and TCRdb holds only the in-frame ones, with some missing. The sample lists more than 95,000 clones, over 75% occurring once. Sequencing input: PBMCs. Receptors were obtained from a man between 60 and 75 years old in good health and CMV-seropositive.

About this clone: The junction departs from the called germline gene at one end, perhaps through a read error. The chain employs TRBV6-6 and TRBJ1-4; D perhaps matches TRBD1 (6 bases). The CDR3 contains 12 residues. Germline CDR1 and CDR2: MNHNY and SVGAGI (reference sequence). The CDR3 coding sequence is TGTGCCAGCAGTTGCCCTCCTGGGCAGGGGAGATTT. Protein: CASSCPPGQGRF.

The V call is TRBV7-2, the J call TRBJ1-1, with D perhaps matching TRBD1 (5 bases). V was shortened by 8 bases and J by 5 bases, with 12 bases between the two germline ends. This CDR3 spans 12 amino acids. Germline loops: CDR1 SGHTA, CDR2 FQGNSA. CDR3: CASSPGGTEAFF. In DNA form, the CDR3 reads TGTGCCAGCTCCCCCGGGGGAACTGAAGCTTTCTTT.

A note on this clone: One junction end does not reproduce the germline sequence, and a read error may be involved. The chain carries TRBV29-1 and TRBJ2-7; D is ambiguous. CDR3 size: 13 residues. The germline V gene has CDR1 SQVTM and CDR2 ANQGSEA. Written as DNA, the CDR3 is TGCAGCGTTGAAGGACTGACCTCCAACGAGCAGTACTTC. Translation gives CSVEGLTSNEQYF.

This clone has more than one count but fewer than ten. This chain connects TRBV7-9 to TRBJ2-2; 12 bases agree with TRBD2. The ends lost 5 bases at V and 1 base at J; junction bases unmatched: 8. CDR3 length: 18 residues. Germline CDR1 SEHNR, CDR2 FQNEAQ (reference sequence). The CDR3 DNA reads TGTGCCAGCAGCAACCCGACTAGCGGGGGACAGAACACCGGGGAGCTGTTTTTT. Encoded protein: CASSNPTSGGQNTGELFF.

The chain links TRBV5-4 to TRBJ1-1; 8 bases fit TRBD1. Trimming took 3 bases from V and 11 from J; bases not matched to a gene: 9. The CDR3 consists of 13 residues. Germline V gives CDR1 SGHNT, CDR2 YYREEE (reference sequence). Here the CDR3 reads CASSSGQGFRAFF. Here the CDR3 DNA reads TGTGCCAGCAGCTCCGGACAGGGTTTTCGTGCTTTCTTT.

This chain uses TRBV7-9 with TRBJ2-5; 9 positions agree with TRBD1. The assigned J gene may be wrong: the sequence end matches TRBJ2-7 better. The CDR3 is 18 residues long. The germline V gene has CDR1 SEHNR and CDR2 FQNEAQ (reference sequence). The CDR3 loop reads CASSLAQLVQGATYEQYF. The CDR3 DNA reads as TGTGCCAGCAGCTTAGCGCAATTGGTACAGGGGGCCACCTACGAGCAGTACTTC.

The CDR3 region has the DNA TGTGCCAGCAGCCCCGCACTAGGGGACTCCTACGAGCAGTACTTC. As protein: CASSPALGDSYEQYF. The chain is built from TRBV11-2 and TRBJ2-5; D possibly matches TRBD1 or TRBD2 (5 bases each). The J call may be wrong; the DNA end is better matched by TRBJ2-7. Germline V gene sequence: CDR1 SGHAT, CDR2 FQNNGV. CDR3 size: 15 residues.

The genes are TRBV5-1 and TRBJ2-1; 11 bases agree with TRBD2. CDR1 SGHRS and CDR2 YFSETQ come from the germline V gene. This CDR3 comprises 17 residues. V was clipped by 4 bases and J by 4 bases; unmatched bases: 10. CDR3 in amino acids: CASSPSSGGTPYNEQFF. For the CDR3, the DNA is TGCGCCAGCAGCCCCTCTAGCGGGGGGACACCTTACAATGAGCAGTTCTTC.

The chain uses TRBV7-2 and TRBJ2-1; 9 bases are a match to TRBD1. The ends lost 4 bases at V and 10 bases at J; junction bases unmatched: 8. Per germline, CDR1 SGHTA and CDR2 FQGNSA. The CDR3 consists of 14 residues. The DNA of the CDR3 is TGTGCCAGCAGCTACCGGGACAGGGTGCGGGAGCAGTTCTTC. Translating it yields CASSYRDRVREQFF.

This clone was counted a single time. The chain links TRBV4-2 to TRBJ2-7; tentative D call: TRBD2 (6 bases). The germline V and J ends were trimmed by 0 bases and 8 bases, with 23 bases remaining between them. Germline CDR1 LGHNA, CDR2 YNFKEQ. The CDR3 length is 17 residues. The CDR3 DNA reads TGTGCCAGCAGCCAAGAAGATCCGGCCGGCGGTGGGGGGAAGCAGTACTTC. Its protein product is CASSQEDPAGGGGKQYF.

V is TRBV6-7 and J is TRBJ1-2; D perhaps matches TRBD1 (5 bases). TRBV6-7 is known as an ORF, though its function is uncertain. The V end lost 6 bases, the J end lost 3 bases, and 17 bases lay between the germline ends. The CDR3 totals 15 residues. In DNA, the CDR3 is TGTGCCAGCAGAATTGGTACAAGGGGCGACTATGGCTACACCTTC. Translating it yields CASRIGTRGDYGYTF.

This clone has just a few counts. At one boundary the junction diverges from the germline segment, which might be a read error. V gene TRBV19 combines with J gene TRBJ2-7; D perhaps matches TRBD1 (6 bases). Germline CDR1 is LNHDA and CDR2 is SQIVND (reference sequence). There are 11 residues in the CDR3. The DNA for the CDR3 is TGTGCCAGTAGGTTTAAGGGGGAGCTGTACTTC. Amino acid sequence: CASRFKGELYF.

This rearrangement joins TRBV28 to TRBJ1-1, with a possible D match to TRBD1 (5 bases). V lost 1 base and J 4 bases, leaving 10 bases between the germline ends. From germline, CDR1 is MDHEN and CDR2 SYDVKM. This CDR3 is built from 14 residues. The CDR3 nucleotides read TGTGCCAGCAGTTTATCAGGGAGGGGCACTGAAGCTTTCTTT. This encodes CASSLSGRGTEAFF.

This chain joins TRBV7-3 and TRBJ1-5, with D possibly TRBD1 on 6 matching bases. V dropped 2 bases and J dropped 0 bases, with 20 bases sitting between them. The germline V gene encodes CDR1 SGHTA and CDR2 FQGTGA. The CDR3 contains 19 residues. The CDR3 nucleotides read TGTGCCAGCAGCTTAGGTCCCACGGGGGGGCAAAATAGCAATCAGCCCCAGCATTTT. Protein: CASSLGPTGGQNSNQPQHF.

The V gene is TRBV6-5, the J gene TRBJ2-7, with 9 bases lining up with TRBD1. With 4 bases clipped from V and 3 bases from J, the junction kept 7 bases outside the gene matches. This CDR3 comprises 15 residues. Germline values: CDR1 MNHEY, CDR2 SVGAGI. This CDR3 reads CASSLRDRVGYEQYF. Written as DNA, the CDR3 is TGTGCCAGCAGTTTACGGGACAGGGTAGGCTACGAGCAGTACTTC.

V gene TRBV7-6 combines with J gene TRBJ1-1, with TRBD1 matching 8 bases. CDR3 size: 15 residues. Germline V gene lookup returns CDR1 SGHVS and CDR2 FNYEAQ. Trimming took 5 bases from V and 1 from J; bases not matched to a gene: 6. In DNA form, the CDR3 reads TGTGCCAGCAGCCTACGGACAGGGTCGAACACTGAAGCTTTCTTT. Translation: CASSLRTGSNTEAFF.

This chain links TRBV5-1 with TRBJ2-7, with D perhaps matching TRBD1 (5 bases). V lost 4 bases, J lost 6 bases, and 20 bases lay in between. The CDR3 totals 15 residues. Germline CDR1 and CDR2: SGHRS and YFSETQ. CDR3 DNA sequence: TGCGCCAGCAGCCTCAGGGTAGTCGGTGAGGCCGAGCAGTACTTC. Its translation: CASSLRVVGEAEQYF.

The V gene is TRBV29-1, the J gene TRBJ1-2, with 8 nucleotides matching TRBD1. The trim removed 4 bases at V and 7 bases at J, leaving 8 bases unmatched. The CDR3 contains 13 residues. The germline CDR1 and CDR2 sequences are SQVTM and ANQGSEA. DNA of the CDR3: TGCAGCGTTGGACTAGCAGGGGGCTCTGGCTACACCTTC. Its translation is CSVGLAGGSGYTF.

DNA of the CDR3: TGTGCCAGCTCTTCAGCAGGGATTAACTATGGCTACACCTTC. Translating gives CASSSAGINYGYTF. The chain employs TRBV21-1 and TRBJ1-2; the D segment call TRBD1 is taken from the table without a DNA check. TRBV21-1 is a pseudogene locus. The length of the CDR3 is 14 residues.

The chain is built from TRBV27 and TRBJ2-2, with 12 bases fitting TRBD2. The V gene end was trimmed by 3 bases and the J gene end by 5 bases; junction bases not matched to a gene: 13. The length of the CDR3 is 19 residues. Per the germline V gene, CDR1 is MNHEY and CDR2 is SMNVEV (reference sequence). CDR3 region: CASSFARGLAGPGTGELFF. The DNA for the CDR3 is TGTGCCAGCAGTTTTGCCCGCGGACTAGCGGGGCCCGGGACCGGGGAGCTGTTTTTT.

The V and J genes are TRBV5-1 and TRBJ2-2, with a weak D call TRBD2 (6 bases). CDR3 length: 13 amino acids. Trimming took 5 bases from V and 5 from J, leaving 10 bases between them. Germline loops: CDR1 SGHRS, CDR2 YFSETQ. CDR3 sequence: CASSARGTGELFF. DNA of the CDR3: TGCGCCAGCAGTGCCCGGGGGACCGGGGAGCTGTTTTTT.

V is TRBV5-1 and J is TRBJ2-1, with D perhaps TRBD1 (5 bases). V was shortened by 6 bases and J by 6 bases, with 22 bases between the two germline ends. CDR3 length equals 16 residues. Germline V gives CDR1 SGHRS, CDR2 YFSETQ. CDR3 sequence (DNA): TGCGCCAGCAATTCCGATGACAGCTCGGGCAGCAATGAGCAGTTCTTC. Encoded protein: CASNSDDSSGSNEQFF. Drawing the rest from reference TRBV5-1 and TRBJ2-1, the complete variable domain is KAGVTQTPRYLIKTRGQQVTLSCSPISGHRSVSWYQQTPGQGLQFLFEYFSETQRNKGNFPGRFSGRQFSNSRSEMNVSTLELGDSALYLCASNSDDSSGSNEQFFGPGTRLTVL.

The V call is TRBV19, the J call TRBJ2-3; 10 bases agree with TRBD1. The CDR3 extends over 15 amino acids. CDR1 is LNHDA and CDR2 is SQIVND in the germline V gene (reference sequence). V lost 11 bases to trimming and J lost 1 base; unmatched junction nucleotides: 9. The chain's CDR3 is CASSSGTGGTDTQYF. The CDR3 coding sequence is TGTGCCTCCTCATCCGGGACAGGGGGCACAGATACGCAGTATTTT.

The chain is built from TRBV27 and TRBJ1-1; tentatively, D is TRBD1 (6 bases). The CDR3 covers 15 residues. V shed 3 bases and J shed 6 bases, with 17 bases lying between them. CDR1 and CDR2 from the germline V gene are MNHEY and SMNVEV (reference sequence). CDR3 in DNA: TGTGCCAGCAGTTTCAGGGGCGGGTTAGACGCTGAAGCTTTCTTT. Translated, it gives CASSFRGGLDAEAFF.

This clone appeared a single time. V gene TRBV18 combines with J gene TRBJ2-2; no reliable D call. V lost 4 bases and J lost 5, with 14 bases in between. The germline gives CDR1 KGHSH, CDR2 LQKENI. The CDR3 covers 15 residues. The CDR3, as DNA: TGTGCCAGCTCACGATTTAGTGAAGAGACCGGGGAGCTGTTTTTT. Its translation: CASSRFSEETGELFF.

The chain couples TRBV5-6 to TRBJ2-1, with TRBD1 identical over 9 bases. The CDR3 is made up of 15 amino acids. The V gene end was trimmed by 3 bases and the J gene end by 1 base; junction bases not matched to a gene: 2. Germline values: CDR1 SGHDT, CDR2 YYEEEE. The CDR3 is CASSWGQGSYNEQFF. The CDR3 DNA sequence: TGTGCCAGCAGCTGGGGACAGGGATCCTACAATGAGCAGTTCTTC.

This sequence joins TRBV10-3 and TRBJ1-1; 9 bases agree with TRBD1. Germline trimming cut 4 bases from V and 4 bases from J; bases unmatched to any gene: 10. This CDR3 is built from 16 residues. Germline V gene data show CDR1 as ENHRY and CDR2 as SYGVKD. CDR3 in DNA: TGTGCCATCAGTGGGACGGCGGGACAGGGAATCACTGAAGCTTTCTTT. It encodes CAISGTAGQGITEAFF.

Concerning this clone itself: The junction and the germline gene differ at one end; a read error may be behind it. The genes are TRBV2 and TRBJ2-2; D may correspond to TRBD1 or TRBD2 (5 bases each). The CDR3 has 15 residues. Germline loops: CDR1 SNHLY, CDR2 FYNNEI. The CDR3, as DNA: TGTGCCAGCAGCGAAGAGGGGAATGGTGGCGGGGAGCTGTTTTTT. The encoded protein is CASSEEGNGGGELFF.

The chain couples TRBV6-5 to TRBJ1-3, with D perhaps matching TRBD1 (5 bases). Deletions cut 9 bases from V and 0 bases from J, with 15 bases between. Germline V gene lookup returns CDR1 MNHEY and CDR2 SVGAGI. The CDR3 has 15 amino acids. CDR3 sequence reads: CASALTGSSGNTIYF. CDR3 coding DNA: TGTGCCAGTGCCCTCACAGGCAGCTCTGGAAACACCATATATTTT.

In DNA form, the CDR3 reads TGTGCCAGCAGCCAAGGGACTAGAGGGGAGCAGTACTTC. This encodes CASSQGTRGEQYF. J is TRBJ2-7 and V is TRBV4-2; TRBD2 matches 7 bases. The germline V gene has CDR1 LGHNA and CDR2 YNFKEQ. CDR3 length: 13 residues. J lost 7 bases, V lost 1 base, and 4 bases had no gene match.

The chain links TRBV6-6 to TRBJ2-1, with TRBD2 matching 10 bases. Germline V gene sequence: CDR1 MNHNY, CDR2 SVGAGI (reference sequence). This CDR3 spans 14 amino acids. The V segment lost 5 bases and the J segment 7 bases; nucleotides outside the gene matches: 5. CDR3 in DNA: TGTGCCAGCAGTCGAGCGGGGGGGGAAAATGAGCAGTTCTTC. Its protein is CASSRAGGENEQFF.

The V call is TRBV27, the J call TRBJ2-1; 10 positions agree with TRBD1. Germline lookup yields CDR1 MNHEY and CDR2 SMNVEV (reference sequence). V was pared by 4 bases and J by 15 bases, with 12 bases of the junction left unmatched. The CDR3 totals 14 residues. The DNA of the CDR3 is TGTGCCAGCAGTTCCCAACTCAACCGGGACAGGGGGTTCTTC. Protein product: CASSSQLNRDRGFF.